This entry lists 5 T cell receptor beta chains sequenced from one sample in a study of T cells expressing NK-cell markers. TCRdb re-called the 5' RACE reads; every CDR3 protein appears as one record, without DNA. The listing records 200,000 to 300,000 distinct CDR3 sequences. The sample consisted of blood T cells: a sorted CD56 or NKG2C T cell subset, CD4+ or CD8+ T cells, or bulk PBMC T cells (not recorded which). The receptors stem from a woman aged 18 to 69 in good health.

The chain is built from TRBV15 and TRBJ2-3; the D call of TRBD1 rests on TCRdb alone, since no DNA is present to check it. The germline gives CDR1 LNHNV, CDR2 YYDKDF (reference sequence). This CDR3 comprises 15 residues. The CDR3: CATSRGGGGTDTQYF. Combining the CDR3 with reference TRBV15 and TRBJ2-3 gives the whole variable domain DAMVIQNPRYQVTQFGKPVTLSCSQTLNHNVMYWYQQKSSQAPKLLFHYYDKDFNNEADTPDNFQSRRPNTSFCFLDIRSPGLGDTAMYLCATSRGGGGTDTQYFGPGTRLTVL.

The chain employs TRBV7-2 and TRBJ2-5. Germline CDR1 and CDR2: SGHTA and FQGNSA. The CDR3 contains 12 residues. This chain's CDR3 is CASSLQKETQYF. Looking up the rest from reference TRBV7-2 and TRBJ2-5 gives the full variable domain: GAGVSQSPSNKVTEKGKDVELRCDPISGHTALYWYRQSLGQGLEFLIYFQGNSAPDKSGLPSDRFSAERTGGSVSTLTIQRTQQEDSAVYLCASSLQKETQYFGPGTRLLVL.

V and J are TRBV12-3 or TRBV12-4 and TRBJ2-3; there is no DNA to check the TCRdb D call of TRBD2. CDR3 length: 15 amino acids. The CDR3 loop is CASSLVAGGPDTQYF.

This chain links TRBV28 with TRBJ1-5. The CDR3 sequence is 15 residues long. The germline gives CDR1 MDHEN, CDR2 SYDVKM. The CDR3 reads CASNSWVLGNQPQHF.

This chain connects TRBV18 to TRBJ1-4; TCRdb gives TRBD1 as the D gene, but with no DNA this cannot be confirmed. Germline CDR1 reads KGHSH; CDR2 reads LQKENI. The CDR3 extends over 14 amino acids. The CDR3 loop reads CASSRDRIGEKLFF.